The clone carrying this TCR beta chain was counted once. Its specificity is not known. The method was immunoSEQ multiplex PCR; TCRdb's version includes in-frame clones alone and lacks a portion of them. The table lists about 71,000 clones, about 91% of them singletons. From germline, CDR1 is MNHEY and CDR2 SMNVEV (reference sequence). The CDR3 contains 12 residues. V shed 4 bases and J shed 9 bases, with 10 bases lying between them. These data are taken from a study of OX40 agonist ivuxolimab in advanced cancers. Study-level information: Hepatocellular carcinoma, melanoma, renal cell or head and neck cancer affected the dose-escalation patients.

Findings of the study overall: Partial responders receiving 0.1-3.0 mg/kg showed among the lowest clonal expansion. Among expanded peripheral T cells, antigen specificity went undetermined.

This specimen was CD4+ or CD8+ T cells sorted from blood, taken in a trial of the OX40 agonist ivuxolimab. The TCR sequence derives from an adult with an advanced solid tumor such as melanoma, head and neck, liver or kidney cancer. The rearrangement uses TRBV27 and TRBJ2-1; the D gene is possibly TRBD2 (6 bases). Here the CDR3 reads CASSSEGPEQFF. Written as DNA, the CDR3 is TGTGCCAGCAGTTCGGAGGGGCCTGAGCAGTTCTTC.